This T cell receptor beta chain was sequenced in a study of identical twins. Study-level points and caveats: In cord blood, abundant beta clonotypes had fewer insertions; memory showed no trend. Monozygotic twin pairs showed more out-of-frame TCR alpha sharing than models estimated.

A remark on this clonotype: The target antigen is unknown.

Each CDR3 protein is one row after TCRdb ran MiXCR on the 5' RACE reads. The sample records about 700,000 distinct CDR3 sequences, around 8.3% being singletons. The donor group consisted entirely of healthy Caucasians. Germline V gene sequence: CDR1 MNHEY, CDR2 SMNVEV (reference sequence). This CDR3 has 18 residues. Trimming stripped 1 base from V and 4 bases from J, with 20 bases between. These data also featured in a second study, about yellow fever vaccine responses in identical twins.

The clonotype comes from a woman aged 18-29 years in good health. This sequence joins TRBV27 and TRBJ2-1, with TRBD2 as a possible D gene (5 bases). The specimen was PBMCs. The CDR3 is CASSLLAAGLLRYNEQFF. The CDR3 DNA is TGTGCCAGCAGTTTATTGGCGGCGGGCTTACTCCGATACAATGAGCAGTTCTTC.